The rows below give T cell receptor beta chains drawn from one sample of a study of T cell responses to AZD1222 COVID-19 vaccine. Profiling relied on immunoSEQ multiplex PCR, and the TCRdb table lists in-frame clones only, not all of them. The sample holds about 110,000 clones; roughly 90% are singletons and the top ten take 1% to 1.5%. The starting material was peripheral blood, obtained on day 0 of AZD1222 vaccination. The origin of the receptors is an adult in good health. Both conserved end residues are part of each CDR3. The order of the fields is J gene, V gene, CDR3 length, CDR3 protein.

>TRBJ2-2|TRBV7-3|14
CASGRTGDTGELFF
>TRBJ2-2|TRBV19|13
CASTRNRAGELFF
>TRBJ2-5|TRBV7-8|13
CASSPTGGETQYF
>TRBJ2-3|TRBV7-3|16
CASSDRSGGAGDTQYF
>TRBJ2-5|TRBV19|17
CASSIGRSGRPQETQYF
>TRBJ2-1|TRBV7-9|12
CASSPAYNEQFF
>TRBJ1-2|TRBV3-1/TRBV3-2|14
CASSQVTGGYGYTF
>TRBJ1-5|TRBV30|14
CAWSVGRANQPQHF
>TRBJ1-3|TRBV2|13
CASSAEGLDTIYF
>TRBJ1-4|TRBV7-9|16
CASSLQPGQGAEKLFF
>TRBJ1-2|TRBV5-5|13
CASSLQENYGYTF
>TRBJ2-3|TRBV24-1|14
CATSEAGPADTQYF
>TRBJ2-7|TRBV2|13
CASSRQGVGEQYF
>TRBJ2-2|TRBV6-6|15
CASSRGGPNTGELFF
>TRBJ2-7|TRBV7-2|15
CASSPGGGMINEQYF
>TRBJ1-6|TRBV20-1|13
CSAIDSLNSPLHF
>TRBJ2-1|TRBV6-5|16
CASSSSTSGTYNEQFF
>TRBJ2-7|TRBV6-5|14
CASSYSRGSYEQYF
>TRBJ2-4|TRBV11-3|13
CASSLEEGNIQYF
>TRBJ1-1|TRBV19|16
CASSITGGAENTEAFF
>TRBJ2-3|TRBV28|11
CASSLADTQYF
>TRBJ1-1|TRBV19|15
CASSMTLAGGTEAFF
>TRBJ2-3|TRBV20-1|14
CSASISGSVATQYF
>TRBJ2-3|TRBV19|15
CASSLATGPTDTQYF
>TRBJ1-5|TRBV28|12
CASTTTNQPQHF
>TRBJ2-1|TRBV7-3|15
CASSLLAGPGDEQFF
>TRBJ1-2|TRBV4-3|15
CASSQFLGILNGYTF
>TRBJ1-4|TRBV2|16
CASSEAQTAANEKLFF
>TRBJ2-3|TRBV4-3|15
CASSQGSGLTDTQYF
>TRBJ1-2|TRBV9|13
CASRSWGRGGYTF
>TRBJ1-3|TRBV4-3|15
CASSLKGAPGNTIYF
>TRBJ2-7|TRBV14|11
CASSQSNWQYF